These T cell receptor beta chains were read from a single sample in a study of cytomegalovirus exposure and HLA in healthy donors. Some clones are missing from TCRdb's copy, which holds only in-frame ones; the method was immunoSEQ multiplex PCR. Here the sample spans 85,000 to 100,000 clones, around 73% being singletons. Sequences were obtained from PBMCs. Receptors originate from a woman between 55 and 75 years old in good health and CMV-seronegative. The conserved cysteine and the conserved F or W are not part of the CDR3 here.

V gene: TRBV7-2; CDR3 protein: ASSLRGGFDEQY
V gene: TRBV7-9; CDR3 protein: ASNSNQGEETQY
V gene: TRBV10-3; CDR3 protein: AISESRGETGAF
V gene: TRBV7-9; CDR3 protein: ASSFTLAGGYNEQF
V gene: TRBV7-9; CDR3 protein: ASSFLAGDYNEQF
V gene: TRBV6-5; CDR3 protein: ASSYSAVSNQPQH
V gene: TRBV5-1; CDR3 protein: ASSLAGGVKQETQY
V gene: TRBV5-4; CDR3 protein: ASSLGQGGYGYT
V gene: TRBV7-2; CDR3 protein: ASSSRIDRGDGYT
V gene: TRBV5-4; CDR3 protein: ASSSGGLGQQETQY
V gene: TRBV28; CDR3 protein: ASRTGTNTGELF
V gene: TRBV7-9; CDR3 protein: ASSLDVLGTDTEAF
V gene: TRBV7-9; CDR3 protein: ASSKGTAYSYEQY
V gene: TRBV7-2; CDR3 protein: ASSSGLAGLSIQY
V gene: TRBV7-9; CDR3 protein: ASSPGTGPNYGYT
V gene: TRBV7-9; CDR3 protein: ASSRDRAGVLT
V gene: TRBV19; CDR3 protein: ASSLDSFSGNTIY
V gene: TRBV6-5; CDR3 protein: ASRNGLEAF
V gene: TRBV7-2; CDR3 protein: ASSLLVHEQF
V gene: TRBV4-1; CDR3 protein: ASSHLDDSEAF
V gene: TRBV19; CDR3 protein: ASSAGGLAGVPNLETQY
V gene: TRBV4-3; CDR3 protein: ASSQETGGLGNEQF